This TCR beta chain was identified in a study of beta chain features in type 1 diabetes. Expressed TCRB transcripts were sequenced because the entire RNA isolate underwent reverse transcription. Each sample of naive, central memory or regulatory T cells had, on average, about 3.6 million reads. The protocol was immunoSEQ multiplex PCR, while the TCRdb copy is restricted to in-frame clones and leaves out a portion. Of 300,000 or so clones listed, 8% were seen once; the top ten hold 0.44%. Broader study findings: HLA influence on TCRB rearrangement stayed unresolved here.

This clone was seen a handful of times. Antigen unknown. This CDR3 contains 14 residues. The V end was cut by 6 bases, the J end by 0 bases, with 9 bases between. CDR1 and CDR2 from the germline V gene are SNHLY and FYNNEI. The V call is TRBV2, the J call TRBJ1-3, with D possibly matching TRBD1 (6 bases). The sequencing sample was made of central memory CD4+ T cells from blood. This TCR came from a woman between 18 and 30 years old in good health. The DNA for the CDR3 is TGTGCCAGCAGCTGGACAGACTCTGGAAACACCATATATTTT. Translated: CASSWTDSGNTIYF.